The present T cell receptor beta chain was sequenced within a study of cytomegalovirus exposure and HLA in healthy donors. From germline, CDR1 is SGHKS and CDR2 YYEKEE (reference sequence). This CDR3 spans 14 amino acids. V gave up 4 bases and J gave up 5 bases; unmatched junction bases: 6. Sequencing was performed with immunoSEQ multiplex PCR; in TCRdb, only in-frame clones are kept and a portion is missing. The table includes 150,000 to 200,000 clones, approximately 89% detected once. Sequencing input: PBMCs. The clonotype originates from a man younger than 35 in good health and CMV-seropositive. J is TRBJ1-5 and V is TRBV5-5; 7 positions match TRBD1. This chain's CDR3 is CASSPGQWDQPQHF. CDR3 nucleotides: TGTGCCAGCAGCCCGGGACAGTGGGATCAGCCCCAGCATTTT.